The rows below give T cell receptor beta chains drawn from one sample of a study of HIV-infected patients and healthy controls. Via MiXCR, TCRdb re-called the 5' RACE reads, giving one row per CDR3 protein. Of approximately 67,000 distinct CDR3 sequences listed, around 17% are singletons. Material for sequencing was CD4+ T cells from blood. These receptors originate from a human donor in good health. The CDR3 runs from the conserved cysteine through the conserved F or W. A D gene is named only where the DNA matches it firmly. Expanded clones get a size class; other rows say once, few or many, or leave the size out.

many	TRBD2	TRBV12-3/TRBV12-4	TRBJ2-7	TGTGCCAGCAGATCTGGGACTAGCGGGAGCAAATACGAGCAGTACTTC	CASRSGTSGSKYEQYF
few	TRBD1	TRBV6-9	TRBJ1-6	TGTGCCAGCGGTACCCGAGGGACAGCTGATATTTCCCTCCACTTT	CASGTRGTADISLHF
few	TRBD2	TRBV7-9	TRBJ2-1	TGTGCCAGCAGCTTAGAACTAGCGGGAGGTGAGCAGTTCTTC	CASSLELAGGEQFF
.	TRBD1	TRBV27	TRBJ1-2	TGTGCCAGCAGGGGGACAGGGAAGGCGGAAGGCTACACCTTC	CASRGTGKAEGYTF
.	.	TRBV19	TRBJ2-6	TGTGCCAGTCACCTGGGCTCACCCTCTGGGGCCAACGTCCTGACTTTC	CASHLGSPSGANVLTF
few	.	TRBV4-3	TRBJ1-1	TGCGCCAGCAGCCGCGATCAGGGGCCCCGGGCTTTCTTT	CASSRDQGPRAFF
.	TRBD1	TRBV6-2/TRBV6-3	TRBJ2-1	TGTGCCAGGAAGGGGGCTCCCAATGAGCAGTTCTTC	CARKGAPNEQFF
many	.	TRBV6-5	TRBJ1-5	TGTGCCAGCAGTTACTCGAGCAGGGATAGCAATCAGCCCCAGCATTTT	CASSYSSRDSNQPQHF
.	TRBD2	TRBV7-3	TRBJ2-5	TGTGCCAGCAGTCGGGGACTAGCGGGGTCGGGGGAAGGGACCCAGTACTTC	CASSRGLAGSGEGTQYF
few	.	TRBV29-1	TRBJ1-1	TGCAGCGTTGCGAACGAGGTGGCTGAAGCTTTCTTT	CSVANEVAEAFF
once	TRBD2	TRBV7-2	TRBJ2-1	TGTGCCAGCAGCTTAGCGGGGGGACTAGCGGGGGCTGAGCAGTTCTTC	CASSLAGGLAGAEQFF
.	.	TRBV13	TRBJ1-2	TGTGCCACCAAAGTCCGGGACCGATACGAGGATGGCTACACCTTC	CATKVRDRYEDGYTF
few	.	TRBV7-9	TRBJ2-1	TGTGCCAGCAGTCAGAACCCAGCTCGCTCCTACAATGAGCAGTTCTTC	CASSQNPARSYNEQFF
few	.	TRBV7-8	TRBJ1-5	TGTGCCAGCAGCCAACAGGGACGGCGCAATCAGCCCCAGCATTTT	CASSQQGRRNQPQHF
.	.	TRBV28	TRBJ1-6	TGTGCCACCACCCGGGGGCTAGGTAATTCACCCCTCCACTTT	CATTRGLGNSPLHF
.	.	TRBV25-1	TRBJ1-1	TGTGCCAGCAGCCCTCAAGGGCGTCTCTCTGAAGCTTTCTTT	CASSPQGRLSEAFF
few	TRBD2	TRBV7-9	TRBJ2-3	TGTGCCAGCAGCCGTAGCGGGGTAACAGATACGCAGTATTTT	CASSRSGVTDTQYF
.	TRBD2	TRBV5-1	TRBJ2-1	TGCGCCAGCAGCCCCGCGTCGGGACTACTCTCCTACAATGAGCAGTTCTTC	CASSPASGLLSYNEQFF
.	.	TRBV6-5	TRBJ2-7	TGTGCCAGCAGAGGTCGGTCACCGGAGTCCGAGCAGTACTTC	CASRGRSPESEQYF
many	.	TRBV7-8	TRBJ1-1	TGTGCCAGCAGCTTAATGGGGGCGGGCATGAACACTGAAGCTTTCTTT	CASSLMGAGMNTEAFF
.	.	TRBV7-2	TRBJ2-7	TGTGCCAGCAGCTTAGACCGAGTTAGCTCCTACGAGCAGTACTTC	CASSLDRVSSYEQYF
few	.	TRBV30	TRBJ1-5	TGTGCCTGGAGAAGGGGAGTAAATCAGCCCCAGCATTTT	CAWRRGVNQPQHF
few	TRBD1	TRBV27	TRBJ2-1	TGTGCCAGCAGACAAGGACAGGGAGCCTACAATGAGCAGTTCTTC	CASRQGQGAYNEQFF
once	.	TRBV4-3	TRBJ2-1	TGCGCCAGCAGCCAGGACCACTCCTACAATGAGCAGTTCTTC	CASSQDHSYNEQFF
.	TRBD1	TRBV7-2	TRBJ2-7	TGTGCCAGCACAGACAGGGGCAGGTACGAGCAGTACTTC	CASTDRGRYEQYF
many	.	TRBV5-1	TRBJ2-2	TGCGCCAGCAGCTTGGGACACCGGGATGCGAACACCGGGGAGCTGTTTTTT	CASSLGHRDANTGELFF
few	TRBD2	TRBV12-3/TRBV12-4	TRBJ2-1	TGTGCCAGCAGTTTGGGGATTACTAGCGGGAGATCAAATGAGCAGTTCTTC	CASSLGITSGRSNEQFF
.	.	TRBV4-2	TRBJ1-5	TGTGCCAGCAGCCAAGACCAGCCTAGTTACCCCCAGCATTTT	CASSQDQPSYPQHF
many	TRBD1	TRBV7-2	TRBJ2-7	TGTGCCAGCAGCGCAGTCAGGGGGTACGAGCAGTACTTC	CASSAVRGYEQYF
once	.	TRBV27	TRBJ1-1	TGTGCCAGCAGTCTCAGAAATCCGCAAATACACACTGAAGCTTTCTTT	CASSLRNPQIHTEAFF
few	.	TRBV12-3/TRBV12-4	TRBJ1-5	TGTGCCAGCAGTGGACTGATCCTCAATCAGCCCCAGCATTTT	CASSGLILNQPQHF
few	TRBD1	TRBV4-3	TRBJ2-3	TGCGCCAGCAGCCCGAGGGGGCTAGCAACAGATACGCAGTATTTT	CASSPRGLATDTQYF
once	TRBD2	TRBV10-3	TRBJ2-7	TGTGCCACCGAGAGCGGGAGCGTATACTTC	CATESGSVYF
.	TRBD2	TRBV28	TRBJ2-5	TGTGCCAGCAGTTTTCTAGCGGGGGCCCCGGTGTCCTTC	CASSFLAGAPVSF
many	.	TRBV7-9	TRBJ2-3	TGTGCCAGCAGCTTAGCTTCCCTCAGCACAGATACGCAGTATTTT	CASSLASLSTDTQYF
many	.	TRBV20-1	TRBJ1-2	TGCAGTGCTCTGAGATTGGAGGGCTACACCTTC	CSALRLEGYTF
.	.	TRBV18	TRBJ2-1	TGTGCCAGCTCACCACGGTTGAATGAGCAGTTCTTC	CASSPRLNEQFF
.	.	TRBV24-1	TRBJ2-7	TGTGCCACCAGTGAAAAAGGGCAATACGAGCAGTACTTC	CATSEKGQYEQYF
few	.	TRBV25-1	TRBJ2-2	TGTGCCAGCAGTGACCCGGCAACCGGGTCCGGGGAGCTGTTTTTT	CASSDPATGSGELFF
.	.	TRBV5-1	TRBJ1-2	TGCGCCAGCAGCTTGGTATCCGGCTCAGCTAACTATGGCTACACCTTC	CASSLVSGSANYGYTF
many	TRBD1	TRBV3-1	TRBJ2-4	TGTGCCAGCAGCCAAGATTTGCAGGGGGCGAAAAACATTCAGTACTTC	CASSQDLQGAKNIQYF
.	.	TRBV2	TRBJ2-7	TGTGCCACCCGATCTGAGGGTGGTTTCTCCTACGAGCAGTACTTC	CATRSEGGFSYEQYF
.	.	TRBV12-3/TRBV12-4	TRBJ2-3	TGTGCCAGCAGCCAAGGGGACTTTTCGGGTAGCACAGATACGCAGTATTTT	CASSQGDFSGSTDTQYF
many	.	TRBV18	TRBJ1-1	TGTGCCAGCTCACTACGGACAGAAAGGAGCACTGAAGCTTTCTTT	CASSLRTERSTEAFF
few	.	TRBV27	TRBJ1-5	TGTGCCAGCAGTTTGTCTTGGCGGGAGGCCGTCAATCAGCCCCAGCATTTT	CASSLSWREAVNQPQHF
.	TRBD2	TRBV3-1	TRBJ2-3	TGTGCCAGCAGCCAAAAACGGCTAGCGGTCACAGATACGCAGTATTTT	CASSQKRLAVTDTQYF
many	.	TRBV6-5	TRBJ1-5	TGTGCCACCGGACGTTTAAGCAATCAGCCCCAGCATTTT	CATGRLSNQPQHF
many	TRBD1	TRBV12-3/TRBV12-4	TRBJ1-2	TGTGCCAGCAGTACCGGGACAGGGGGCATTGGCTACACCTTC	CASSTGTGGIGYTF
few	.	TRBV18	TRBJ2-1	TGTGCCAGCTCACCAGGGAGACAGGACTACAATGAGCAGTTCTTC	CASSPGRQDYNEQFF
.	.	TRBV28	TRBJ2-3	TGTGCCAGCAGTTCACCCGTTTGGGGCACCACAGATACGCAGTATTTT	CASSSPVWGTTDTQYF
few	.	TRBV5-1	TRBJ2-1	TGCGCCAGCAGCTCGGGCCAAAATGAGCAGTTCTTC	CASSSGQNEQFF
many	.	TRBV12-3/TRBV12-4	TRBJ1-5	TGTGCCAGCAGAGTTACAGGTAATAGCAATCAGCCCCAGCATTTT	CASRVTGNSNQPQHF
.	TRBD2	TRBV6-5	TRBJ2-3	TGTGCCAGCAGTTATGGGATAGCGGGGAGACAGTATTTT	CASSYGIAGRQYF
few	.	TRBV4-3	TRBJ2-6	TGCGCCAGCAGCCAAGATACCCATCGATCTGGGGCCAACGTCCTGACTTTC	CASSQDTHRSGANVLTF
.	.	TRBV14	TRBJ1-1	TGTGCCAGCAGCCGCAACATGAACACTGAAGCTTTCTTT	CASSRNMNTEAFF
.	.	TRBV18	TRBJ2-1	TGTGCCAGCTCACCCCCCTGGGGGAGCTCCTACAATGAGCAGTTCTTC	CASSPPWGSSYNEQFF
.	TRBD1	TRBV24-1	TRBJ2-3	TGTGCCACCAGTGATTCGACAGGGGGTACCACAGATACGCAGTATTTT	CATSDSTGGTTDTQYF